This entry features one TCR beta chain sequence. There are 15 residues in the CDR3. In germline, CDR1 is LNHNV, CDR2 YYDKDF (reference sequence). The V end lost 4 bases, the J end lost 7 bases, and 17 bases lay between the germline ends. The sample comes from a study of blood T cell repertoires in COVID-19. About the study: Some COVID-19 samples were acute and others convalescent; all came from the United States, Italy and Spain. The cDNA or gDNA used as material had been derived from T cells, B-cell-depleted T cells, or PBMCs.

Original methodology: The assay estimated nucleated cells by amplifying reference gene primers. Here immunoSEQ multiplex PCR was the method, and the copy in TCRdb shows in-frame clones only, minus some. V and J calls and clone size follow that table, whereas D and trimming were derived from the DNA. Among around 86,000 clones listed, around 87% were seen once. J is TRBJ2-1 and V is TRBV15; the D gene is possibly TRBD1 (6 bases). Sequencing was done on a sample of peripheral blood. The TCR was taken from a human donor with acute or convalescent COVID-19. The donor label of this sample is uncertain. This CDR3 reads CATSKTGHGLNEQFF. Written as DNA, the CDR3 is TGTGCCACCAGCAAAACGGGACACGGACTTAATGAGCAGTTCTTC.